This T cell receptor (beta chain) was sequenced in a study of blood T cell repertoires in COVID-19. Study-level information: Acute and convalescent COVID-19 specimens originated in the United States, Italy and Spain. From T cells, B-cell-depleted T cells, or PBMCs came the material, which was cDNA or gDNA.

The V gene end was trimmed by 5 bases and the J gene end by 1 base; junction bases not matched to a gene: 6. This CDR3 has 16 residues. The V gene's germline CDR1 is SGHTA and CDR2 FQGNSA. In the original workflow: Researchers report that nucleated cell counts were estimated from reference gene primer amplification. Sequencing used immunoSEQ multiplex PCR; TCRdb keeps in-frame clones, though not all of them. The V and J calls and clone size were taken over from that table, and D and trimming were inferred from the DNA. The sample records approximately 44,000 clones, about 90% being singletons. Sample: peripheral blood. The V call is TRBV7-2, the J call TRBJ2-3; TRBD2 agrees at 10 bases. The receptor's source is a human donor in a cohort sampled during active COVID-19. The CDR3 DNA reads TGTGCCAGCAGCCAACTAGCGGGGACCCGCACAGATACGCAGTATTTT. Translation gives CASSQLAGTRTDTQYF. The entire variable domain, with the rest obtained from reference TRBV7-2 and TRBJ2-3, is as follows: GAGVSQSPSNKVTEKGKDVELRCDPISGHTALYWYRQSLGQGLEFLIYFQGNSAPDKSGLPSDRFSAERTGGSVSTLTIQRTQQEDSAVYLCASSQLAGTRTDTQYFGPGTRLTVL.